These T cell receptor beta chains were read from a single sample in a study of T cell responses to AZD1222 COVID-19 vaccine. The table came from immunoSEQ multiplex PCR; TCRdb's copy has only in-frame clones and leaves some out. Of more than 60,000 clones in the sample, roughly 80% were seen once. Specimen: peripheral blood, collected 28 days after the second AZD1222 dose. The origin of the receptors is an adult who received the AZD1222 COVID-19 vaccine. Both conserved end residues are part of each CDR3. A D gene is named only where the DNA matches it firmly. Part of the rows lack a size; the others show once, few, many or a class for expanded clones.

d_gene	v_gene	j_gene	abundance	CDR3nt	CDR3aa
NA	TRBV24-1	TRBJ1-4	NA	TGTGCCACCGGGGAGTGGCGGGGGACTAATGAAAAACTGTTTTTT	CATGEWRGTNEKLFF
NA	TRBV7-3	TRBJ2-2	NA	TGTGCCAGCCGGAGGGCCCCGAACACCGGGGAGCTGTTTTTT	CASRRAPNTGELFF
NA	TRBV28	TRBJ1-2	NA	TGTGCCAGCAGTGAAGGACAACGACTAAACTATGGCTACACCTTC	CASSEGQRLNYGYTF
NA	TRBV7-2	TRBJ1-1	NA	TGTGCCAGCAGCTCCCCCGGCAGCCCTAACACTGAAGCTTTCTTT	CASSSPGSPNTEAFF
TRBD2	TRBV15	TRBJ2-1	once	TGTGCCACCAGCAGAGTTAGCGGGAGGGCCAGGTCCTACAATGAGCAGTTCTTC	CATSRVSGRARSYNEQFF
TRBD2	TRBV28	TRBJ2-2	NA	TGTGCCAGCAGTTTGGGACTAGCGGGCACCGGGGAGCTGTTTTTT	CASSLGLAGTGELFF
NA	TRBV10-3	TRBJ2-1	few	TGTGCCATCAGTGTAACCGGAAAGGGTGGGTATGAGCAGTTCTTC	CAISVTGKGGYEQFF
NA	TRBV21-1	TRBJ2-7	NA	TGTGCCAGCAGCAAAGAAGAAGCGCCCTACGAGCAGTACTTC	CASSKEEAPYEQYF
TRBD1	TRBV5-4	TRBJ2-7	NA	TGTGCCAGCAGCTGGGACAGGGAGGACGAGCAGTACTTC	CASSWDREDEQYF
NA	TRBV4-3	TRBJ1-2	NA	TGCGCCAGCAGCCAGGCTCTAAGGGGAATTGGCTACACCTTC	CASSQALRGIGYTF
NA	TRBV7-9	TRBJ2-4	few	TGTGCCAGCAGCTCCGGGGCAGGGACGGCAAACATTCAGTACTTC	CASSSGAGTANIQYF
NA	TRBV29-1	TRBJ1-1	NA	TGCAGCGTTGGGCTGAACACTGAAGCTTTCTTT	CSVGLNTEAFF
TRBD1	TRBV7-3	TRBJ1-1	once	TGTGCCAGCAGCTTTACAGACAGGGGCACTGAAGCTTTCTTT	CASSFTDRGTEAFF
NA	TRBV25-1	TRBJ1-2	NA	TGTGCCAGCAGTGAATGGGTTGACGATGGCTACACCTTC	CASSEWVDDGYTF
NA	TRBV15	TRBJ2-3	NA	TGTGCCACCAGCAGAGTGGGGTCGACTGGCACAGATACGCAGTATTTT	CATSRVGSTGTDTQYF
TRBD1	TRBV28	TRBJ1-5	NA	TGTGCCAGCAGGACTGGACAGGTTAGCAATCAGCCCCAGCATTTT	CASRTGQVSNQPQHF
NA	TRBV4-3	TRBJ2-5	once	TGCGCCAGCAGCGAGACGTCAACAGGGAGAGAGACCCAGTACTTC	CASSETSTGRETQYF
NA	TRBV15	TRBJ2-7	NA	TGTGCCACAAGGCCGGCTCCGAGGGGCTACGAGCAGTACTTC	CATRPAPRGYEQYF
TRBD2	TRBV3-1/TRBV3-2	TRBJ2-1	NA	TGTGCCAGCAGCCAAGCGCCGGGACTAGCGGGAGGGCGGTCCTACAATGAGCAGTTCTTC	CASSQAPGLAGGRSYNEQFF
TRBD1	TRBV6-5	TRBJ1-1	NA	TGTGCCAGCACCATTGACAGGGGAGGGAAAGCTTTCTTT	CASTIDRGGKAFF
NA	TRBV30	TRBJ2-1	NA	TGTGCCTGGAGTAGGGGGAGCTCCTACAATGAGCAGTTCTTC	CAWSRGSSYNEQFF
NA	TRBV7-2	TRBJ1-2	NA	TGTGCCAGCAGCGCCAGGGACTCAACGGCTAACTATGGCTACACCTTC	CASSARDSTANYGYTF
NA	TRBV30	TRBJ2-7	NA	TGTGCCTGGAGTGTACCCAGGGGTTATCCCTACGAGCAGTACTTC	CAWSVPRGYPYEQYF
NA	TRBV19	TRBJ1-5	NA	TGTGCCAGTAAAATGAGTAATCAGCCCCAGCATTTT	CASKMSNQPQHF
TRBD2	TRBV4-3	TRBJ2-1	NA	TGCGCCAGCAGCCAAGACTCTCTAGCGGGAGGGTCCTCCTACAATGAGCAGTTCTTC	CASSQDSLAGGSSYNEQFF
NA	TRBV10-3	TRBJ1-1	NA	TGTGCCTCTCGGGGAGGCCAGGGATACACTGAAGCTTTCTTT	CASRGGQGYTEAFF
NA	TRBV27	TRBJ1-5	NA	TGTGCCAGCAGTACAAATGGTGTGGGGACCCGCAATCAGCCCCAGCATTTT	CASSTNGVGTRNQPQHF
NA	TRBV28	TRBJ1-1	once	TGTGCCAGCAGTCAAGCTGCAGGGTTAGTGAACACTGAAGCTTTCTTT	CASSQAAGLVNTEAFF
TRBD1	TRBV2	TRBJ1-5	NA	TGTGCCAGCAGTCCCGGGACAGGGGTCGGTGGCAATCAGCCCCAGCATTTT	CASSPGTGVGGNQPQHF
NA	TRBV14	TRBJ2-3	NA	TGTGCCAGCAGCCAATCTGGGACAGATACGCAGTATTTT	CASSQSGTDTQYF
NA	TRBV11-3	TRBJ2-6	NA	TGTGCCAGCAGCTTAGGACGGCTCTCTGGGGCCAACGTCCTGACTTTC	CASSLGRLSGANVLTF
TRBD2	TRBV6-2/TRBV6-3	TRBJ2-3	few	TGTGCCAGCAGTTGGACTAGCGGCCCTCATACGCAGTATTTT	CASSWTSGPHTQYF
NA	TRBV10-3	TRBJ1-5	NA	TGTGCCATCAGTGATCGGGGGGCTAATCAGCCCCAGCATTTT	CAISDRGANQPQHF
TRBD1	TRBV30	TRBJ1-5	few	TGTGCCTGGGGGACAGGAGATTGGCAGCCCCAGCATTTT	CAWGTGDWQPQHF
NA	TRBV10-3	TRBJ1-2	NA	TGTGCCATCAGTGTAAATGCGGACAGATCGGAGGGCTACACCTTC	CAISVNADRSEGYTF
NA	TRBV6-5	TRBJ2-7	NA	TGTGCCAGCAGGAAGGAGGGCTTCTACGAGCAGTACTTC	CASRKEGFYEQYF